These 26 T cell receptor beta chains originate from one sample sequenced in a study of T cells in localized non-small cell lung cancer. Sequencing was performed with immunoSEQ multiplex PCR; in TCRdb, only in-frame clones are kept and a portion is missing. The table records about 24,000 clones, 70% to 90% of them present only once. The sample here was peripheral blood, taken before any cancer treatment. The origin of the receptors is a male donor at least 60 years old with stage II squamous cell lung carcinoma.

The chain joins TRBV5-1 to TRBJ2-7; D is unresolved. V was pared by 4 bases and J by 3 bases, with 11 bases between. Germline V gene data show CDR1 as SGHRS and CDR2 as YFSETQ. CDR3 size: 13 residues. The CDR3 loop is CASSGPVVYEQYF. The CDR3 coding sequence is TGCGCCAGCAGCGGCCCGGTTGTCTACGAGCAGTACTTC.

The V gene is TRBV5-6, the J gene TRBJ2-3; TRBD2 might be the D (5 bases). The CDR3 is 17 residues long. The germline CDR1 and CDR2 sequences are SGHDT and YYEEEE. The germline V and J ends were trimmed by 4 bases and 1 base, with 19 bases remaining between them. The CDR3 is CASSPVAFRTGTDTQYF. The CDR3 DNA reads TGTGCCAGCAGCCCCGTAGCGTTCAGGACCGGCACAGATACGCAGTATTTT.

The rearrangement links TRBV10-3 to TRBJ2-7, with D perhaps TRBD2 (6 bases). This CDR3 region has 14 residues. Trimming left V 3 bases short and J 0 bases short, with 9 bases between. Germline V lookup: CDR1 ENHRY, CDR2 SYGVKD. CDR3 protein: CAISDGGYSYEQYF. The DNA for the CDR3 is TGTGCCATCAGTGACGGGGGTTACTCCTACGAGCAGTACTTC.

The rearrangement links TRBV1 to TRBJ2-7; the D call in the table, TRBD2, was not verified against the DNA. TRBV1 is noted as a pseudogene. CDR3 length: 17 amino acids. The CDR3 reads CTSSQDPWGGEQYEQYF. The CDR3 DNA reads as TGCACCAGCAGCCAAGATCCGTGGGGCGGGGAACAATACGAGCAGTACTTC.

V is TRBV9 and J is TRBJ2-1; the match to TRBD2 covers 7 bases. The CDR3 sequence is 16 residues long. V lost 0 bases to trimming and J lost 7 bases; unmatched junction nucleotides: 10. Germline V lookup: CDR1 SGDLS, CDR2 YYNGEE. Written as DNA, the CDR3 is TGTGCCAGCAGCGTAGGCGGGCTAGCGGTTGAAAATGAGCAGTTCTTC. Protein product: CASSVGGLAVENEQFF. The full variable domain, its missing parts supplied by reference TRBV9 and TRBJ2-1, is DSGVTQTPKHLITATGQRVTLRCSPRSGDLSVYWYQQSLDQGLQFLIQYYNGEERAKGNILERFSAQQFPDLHSELNLSSLELGDSALYFCASSVGGLAVENEQFFGPGTRLTVL.

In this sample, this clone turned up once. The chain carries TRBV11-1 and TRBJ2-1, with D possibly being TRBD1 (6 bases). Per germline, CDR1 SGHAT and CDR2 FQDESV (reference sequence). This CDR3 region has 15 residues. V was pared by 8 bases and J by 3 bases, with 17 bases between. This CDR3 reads CASEYGTSLYNEQFF. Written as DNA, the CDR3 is TGTGCCAGCGAATACGGGACAAGCCTCTACAATGAGCAGTTCTTC.

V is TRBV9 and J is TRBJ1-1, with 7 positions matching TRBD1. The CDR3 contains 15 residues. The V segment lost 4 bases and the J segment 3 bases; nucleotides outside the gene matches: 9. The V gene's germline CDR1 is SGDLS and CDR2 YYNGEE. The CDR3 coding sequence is TGTGCCAGCAGCTTAACGACAGGGTGGGACACTGAAGCTTTCTTT. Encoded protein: CASSLTTGWDTEAFF.

CDR3 DNA: TGTGCCAGCAGTTTGGATGGTAACAATCAGCCCCAGCATTTT. Its translation is CASSLDGNNQPQHF. V gene TRBV28 combines with J gene TRBJ1-5, with D unresolved. Trimming cost V 3 bases and J 3 bases, with 9 bases left between them. This CDR3 region has 14 residues. The germline CDR1 and CDR2 sequences are MDHEN and SYDVKM.

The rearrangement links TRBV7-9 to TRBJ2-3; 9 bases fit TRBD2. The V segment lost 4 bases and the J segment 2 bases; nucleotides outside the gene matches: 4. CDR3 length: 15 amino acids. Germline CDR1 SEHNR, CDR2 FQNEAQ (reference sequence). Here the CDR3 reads CASSSTSGPTDTQYF. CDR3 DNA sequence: TGTGCCAGCAGCTCGACTAGCGGTCCCACAGATACGCAGTATTTT.

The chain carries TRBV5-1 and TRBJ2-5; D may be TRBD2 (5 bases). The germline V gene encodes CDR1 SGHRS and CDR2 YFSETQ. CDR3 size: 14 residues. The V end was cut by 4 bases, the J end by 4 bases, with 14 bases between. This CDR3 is CASSPGIGGETQYF. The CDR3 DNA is TGCGCCAGCAGCCCCGGGATCGGAGGAGAGACCCAGTACTTC.

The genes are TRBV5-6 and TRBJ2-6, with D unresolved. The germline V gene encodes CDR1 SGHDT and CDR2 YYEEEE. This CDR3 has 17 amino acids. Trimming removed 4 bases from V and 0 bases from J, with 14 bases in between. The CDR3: CASSLYLTNSGANVLTF. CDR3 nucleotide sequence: TGTGCCAGCAGCCTATACCTCACGAACTCTGGGGCCAACGTCCTGACTTTC.

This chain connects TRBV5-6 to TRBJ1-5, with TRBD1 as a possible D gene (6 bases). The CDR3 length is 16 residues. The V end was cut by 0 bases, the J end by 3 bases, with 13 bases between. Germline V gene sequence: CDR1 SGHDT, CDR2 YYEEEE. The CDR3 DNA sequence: TGTGCCAGCAGCTTGGGCAGGGGCGCCACCAATCAGCCCCAGCATTTT. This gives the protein CASSLGRGATNQPQHF. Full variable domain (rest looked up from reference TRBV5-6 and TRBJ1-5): DAGVTQSPTHLIKTRGQQVTLRCSPKSGHDTVSWYQQALGQGPQFIFQYYEEEERQRGNFPDRFSGHQFPNYSSELNVNALLLGDSALYLCASSLGRGATNQPQHFGDGTRLSIL.

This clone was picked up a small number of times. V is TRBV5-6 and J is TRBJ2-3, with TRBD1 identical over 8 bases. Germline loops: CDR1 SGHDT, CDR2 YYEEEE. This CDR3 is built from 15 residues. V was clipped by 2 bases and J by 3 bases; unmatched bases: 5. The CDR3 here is CASSLRTGRTDTQYF. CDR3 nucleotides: TGTGCCAGCAGCTTACGGACAGGGAGAACAGATACGCAGTATTTT.

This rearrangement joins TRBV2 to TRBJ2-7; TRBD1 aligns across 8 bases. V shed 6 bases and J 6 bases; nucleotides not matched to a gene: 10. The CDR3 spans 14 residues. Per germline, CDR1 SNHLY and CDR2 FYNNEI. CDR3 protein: CASRQTGEASEQYF. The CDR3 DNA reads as TGTGCCAGCAGACAGACAGGGGAAGCCAGCGAGCAGTACTTC.

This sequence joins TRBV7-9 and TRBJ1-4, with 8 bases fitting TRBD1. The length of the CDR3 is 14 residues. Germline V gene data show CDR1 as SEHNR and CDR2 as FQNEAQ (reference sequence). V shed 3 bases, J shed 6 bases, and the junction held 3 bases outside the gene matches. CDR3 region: CASSFDRGHEKLFF. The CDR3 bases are TGTGCCAGCAGCTTTGACAGGGGCCATGAAAAACTGTTTTTT. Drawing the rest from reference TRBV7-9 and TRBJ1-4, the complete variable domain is DTGVSQNPRHKITKRGQNVTFRCDPISEHNRLYWYRQTLGQGPEFLTYFQNEAQLEKSRLLSDRFSAERPKGSFSTLEIQRTEQGDSAMYLCASSFDRGHEKLFFGSGTQLSVL.

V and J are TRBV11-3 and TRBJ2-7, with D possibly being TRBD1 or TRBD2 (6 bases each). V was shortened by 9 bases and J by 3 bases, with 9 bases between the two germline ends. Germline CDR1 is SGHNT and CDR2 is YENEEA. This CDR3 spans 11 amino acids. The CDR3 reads CASRGDYEQYF. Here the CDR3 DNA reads TGTGCCAGTAGGGGGGACTACGAGCAGTACTTC. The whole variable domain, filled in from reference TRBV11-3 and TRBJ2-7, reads EAGVVQSPRYKIIEKKQPVAFWCNPISGHNTLYWYLQNLGQGPELLIRYENEEAVDDSQLPKDRFSAERLKGVDSTLKIQPAELGDSAVYLCASRGDYEQYFGPGTRLTVT.

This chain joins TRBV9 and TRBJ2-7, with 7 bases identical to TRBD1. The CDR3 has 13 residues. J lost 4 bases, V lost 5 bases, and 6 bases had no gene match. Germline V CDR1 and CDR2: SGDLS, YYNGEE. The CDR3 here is CASSRTGTYEQYF. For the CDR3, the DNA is TGTGCCAGCAGTCGGACAGGAACATACGAGCAGTACTTC. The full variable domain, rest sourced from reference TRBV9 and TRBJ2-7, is DSGVTQTPKHLITATGQRVTLRCSPRSGDLSVYWYQQSLDQGLQFLIQYYNGEERAKGNILERFSAQQFPDLHSELNLSSLELGDSALYFCASSRTGTYEQYFGPGTRLTVT.

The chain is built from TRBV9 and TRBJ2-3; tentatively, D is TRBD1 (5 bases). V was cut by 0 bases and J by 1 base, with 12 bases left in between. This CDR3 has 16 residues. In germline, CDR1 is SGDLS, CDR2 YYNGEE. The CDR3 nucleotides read TGTGCCAGCAGCGTAGAGGGGCGGTCCGGCACAGATACGCAGTATTTT. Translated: CASSVEGRSGTDTQYF.

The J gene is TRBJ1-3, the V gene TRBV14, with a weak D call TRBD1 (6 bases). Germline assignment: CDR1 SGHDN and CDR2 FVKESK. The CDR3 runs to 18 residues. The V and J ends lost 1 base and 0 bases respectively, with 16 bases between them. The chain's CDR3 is CASSQVGGRLFSGNTIYF. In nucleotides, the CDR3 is TGTGCCAGCAGCCAAGTAGGGGGACGGCTTTTCTCTGGAAACACCATATATTTT.

The CDR3 protein is CASSDRSGRGETQYF. CDR3 coding DNA: TGTGCCAGCAGTGATCGGAGCGGAAGAGGAGAGACCCAGTACTTC. The chain uses TRBV2 and TRBJ2-5; D may be TRBD2 (5 bases). CDR3 length: 15 amino acids. Germline values: CDR1 SNHLY, CDR2 FYNNEI. V was shortened by 3 bases and J by 4 bases, with 15 bases between the two germline ends. The variable domain in full, with the rest retrieved from reference TRBV2 and TRBJ2-5, is EPEVTQTPSHQVTQMGQEVILRCVPISNHLYFYWYRQILGQKVEFLVSFYNNEISEKSEIFDDQFSVERPDGSNFTLKIRSTKLEDSAMYFCASSDRSGRGETQYFGPGTRLLVL.

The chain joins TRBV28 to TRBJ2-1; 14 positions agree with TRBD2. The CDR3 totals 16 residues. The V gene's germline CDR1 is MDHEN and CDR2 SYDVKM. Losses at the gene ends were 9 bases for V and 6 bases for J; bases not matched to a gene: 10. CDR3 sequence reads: CASRRGLAGAANEQFF. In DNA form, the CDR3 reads TGTGCCAGTCGTAGGGGACTAGCGGGAGCGGCCAATGAGCAGTTCTTC.

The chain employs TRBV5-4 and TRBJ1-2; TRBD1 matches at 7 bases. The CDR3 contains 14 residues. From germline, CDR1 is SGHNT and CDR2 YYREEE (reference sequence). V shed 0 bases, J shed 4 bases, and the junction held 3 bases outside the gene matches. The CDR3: CASSLEQGIYGYTF. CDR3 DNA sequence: TGTGCCAGCAGCTTGGAACAGGGGATCTATGGCTACACCTTC.

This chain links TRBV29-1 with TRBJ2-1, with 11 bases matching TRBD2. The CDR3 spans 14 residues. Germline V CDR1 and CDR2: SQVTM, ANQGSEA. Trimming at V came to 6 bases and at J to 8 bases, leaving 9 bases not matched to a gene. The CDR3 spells CSVVLAGGGDEQFF. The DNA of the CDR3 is TGCAGCGTCGTCCTAGCGGGGGGCGGCGATGAGCAGTTCTTC.

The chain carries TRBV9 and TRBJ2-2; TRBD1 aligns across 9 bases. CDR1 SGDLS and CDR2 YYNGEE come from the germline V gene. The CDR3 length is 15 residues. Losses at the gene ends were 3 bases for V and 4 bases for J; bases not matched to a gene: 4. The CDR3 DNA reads TGTGCCAGCAGCGCCGGGACAGGGCCCACCGGGGAGCTGTTTTTT. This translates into CASSAGTGPTGELFF.

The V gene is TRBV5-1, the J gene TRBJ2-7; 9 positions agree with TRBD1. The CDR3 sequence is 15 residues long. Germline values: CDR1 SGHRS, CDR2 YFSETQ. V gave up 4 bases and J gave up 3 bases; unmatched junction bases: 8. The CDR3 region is CASSVTGTGSYEQYF. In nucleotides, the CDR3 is TGCGCCAGCAGCGTGACCGGGACAGGGAGCTACGAGCAGTACTTC.

CDR3 DNA sequence: TGTGCCAGCAGCCGAGGGAACAGGGGGTTCACCGGGGAGCTGTTTTTT. Its translation is CASSRGNRGFTGELFF. V gene TRBV5-5 combines with J gene TRBJ2-2; 8 bases map to TRBD1. The CDR3 sequence is 16 residues long. Germline assignment: CDR1 SGHKS and CDR2 YYEKEE (reference sequence). Trimming at V came to 4 bases and at J to 4 bases, leaving 9 bases not matched to a gene. The full variable domain, in which reference TRBV5-5 and TRBJ2-2 provide the parts outside the CDR3, is DAGVTQSPTHLIKTRGQQVTLRCSPISGHKSVSWYQQVLGQGPQFIFQYYEKEERGRGNFPDRFSARQFPNYSSELNVNALLLGDSALYLCASSRGNRGFTGELFFGEGSRLTVL.